Included here is one T cell receptor beta chain sequence, with context. This CDR3 is 13 amino acids long. Trimming took 2 bases from V and 1 from J, leaving 4 bases between them. Germline values: CDR1 SGDLS, CDR2 YYNGEE. All enrollees were roughly 18 to 95 years old and from fewer than 25 US areas. In assigning cohorts, the study relied on participant-reported clinical history. Data came from immunoSEQ multiplex PCR; TCRdb stores just in-frame clones and leaves some out. Of about 270,000 clones listed, just under 90% are singletons. This sample was included in a study of blood T cell repertoires in COVID-19. Study overall: PBMCs, B-cell-depleted T cells, or T cells provided the cDNA or gDNA that made up the material.

The sequence was collected from a woman aged 25-40 years with acute COVID-19. Sample: PBMCs or T cells enriched from blood (not recorded which). The gene calls are TRBV9 and TRBJ1-3; no reliable D call. CDR3 loop: CASSVLSGNTIYF. The CDR3 DNA reads as TGTGCCAGCAGCGTCCTTTCTGGAAACACCATATATTTT.